This note documents a single T cell receptor beta chain sequence. Antigen specificity is unknown. V lost 6 bases, J lost 0 bases, and 15 bases lay in between. The V gene's germline CDR1 is SNHLY and CDR2 FYNNEI. CDR3 length: 15 amino acids. The authors amplified TCR beta CDR3 regions from RNA transcripts. First-round RT-PCR with HTBI primers preceded a second-round multiplex PCR. TCRdb redid the calling of the multiplex PCR reads with MiXCR, one entry per CDR3 protein. This sample has about 210,000 distinct CDR3 sequences, with under 30% found just once. The sample belongs to a study of Graves' ophthalmopathy and Graves' hyperthyroidism. At the level of the study: Ahead of any treatment, peripheral blood was obtained at the initial diagnosis.

Study results and caveats: Cross-validated, the 13-signature model showed 87.88%/81.08% sensitivity/specificity, and 80%/75% in the test set.

Physicians reached a diagnosis by relying on clinical symptoms, serum thyroxine, TRAb, thyroid ultrasound and orbital computed tomography. Fresh peripheral blood, about 10 ml, was the PBMC source. This chain uses TRBV2 with TRBJ2-7; TRBD2 is a possible D gene (6 bases). The receptor was isolated from a man aged 45-60 years with Graves' ophthalmopathy. The source material was peripheral blood. CDR3 DNA: TGTGCCAGCAGCGGGGGTTATCGTGGCTCCTACGAGCAGTACTTC. It yields the protein CASSGGYRGSYEQYF.